This T cell receptor beta chain was captured in a study of blood T cell repertoires in COVID-19. As for the study in general: COVID-19 samples, acute and convalescent, were from the United States, Italy and Spain. Nucleic acid was either cDNA or gDNA, and it came from T cells, B-cell-depleted T cells, or PBMCs.

The CDR3 is made up of 13 amino acids. Deletions cut 1 base from V and 6 bases from J, with 7 bases between. Original processing notes: Reference gene primer amplification gave nucleated cell count estimates. The method was immunoSEQ multiplex PCR; TCRdb's version includes in-frame clones alone and lacks a portion of them. V and J calls plus clone size are reproduced from that table; the DNA served to infer D and trimming. The sample has about 220,000 clones, around 82% seen once. This sequence originates from a woman aged 60 to 75 with acute or convalescent COVID-19. The sequencing input was peripheral blood. V usage is TRBV12-3 or TRBV12-4 and J usage is TRBJ2-1; no clear D gene. The CDR3 DNA follows: TGTGCCAGCAGTTTAGTTGGGCTCAATGAGCAGTTCTTC. Residues: CASSLVGLNEQFF.